One sample yielded the 21 T cell receptor beta chains listed below, sequenced in a study of regulatory T cells in long-lasting Graves disease. Sample time point: newly diagnosed GD, antithyroid drugs for less than 3 months. The TCR library was made from RNA that had been extracted from PBMCs in TRIzol. Construction of TCR beta libraries relied on iRepertoire HTBI primers and on Arm-PCR targeting CDR3 regions. TCRdb processed the multiplex PCR reads anew with MiXCR; each CDR3 protein has one entry. The sample lists about 540,000 distinct CDR3 sequences, about 13% seen once, with roughly 10% in the top ten. The same sample was also studied in work on T cells in Graves' hyperthyroidism and ophthalmopathy.

The sequenced sample was peripheral blood mononuclear cells (PBMCs), obtained at new diagnosis, from a patient treated with antithyroid drugs. The receptors derive from a man aged 25-40 years with Graves disease.

Ten or more counts support this clonotype. This rearrangement joins TRBV27 to TRBJ2-7; possibly TRBD2 for D (5 bases). V shed 2 bases and J shed 2 bases, with 10 bases lying between them. The CDR3 contains 14 residues. The germline CDR1 and CDR2 sequences are MNHEY and SMNVEV (reference sequence). CDR3 amino acids: CASSLVPGTYEQYF. DNA for the CDR3: TGTGCCAGCAGTTTAGTCCCCGGGACCTACGAGCAGTACTTC.

The chain carries TRBV5-1 and TRBJ1-2, with TRBD1 matching 7 bases. With 0 bases clipped from V and 0 bases from J, the junction kept 2 bases outside the gene matches. This CDR3 has 15 residues. Germline V gene sequence: CDR1 SGHRS, CDR2 YFSETQ. CDR3: CASSLDGTANYGYTF. The CDR3 coding sequence is TGCGCCAGCAGCTTGGACGGGACAGCTAACTATGGCTACACCTTC. Full variable domain (outside the CDR3, taken from reference TRBV5-1 and TRBJ1-2): KAGVTQTPRYLIKTRGQQVTLSCSPISGHRSVSWYQQTPGQGLQFLFEYFSETQRNKGNFPGRFSGRQFSNSRSEMNVSTLELGDSALYLCASSLDGTANYGYTFGSGTRLTVV.

This clonotype was found many times. The chain recombines TRBV7-2 with TRBJ1-4; D remains unclear. This CDR3 is 12 amino acids long. The V gene's germline CDR1 is SGHTA and CDR2 FQGNSA. The V and J ends lost 4 bases and 10 bases respectively, with 10 bases between them. CDR3 nucleotides: TGTGCCAGCAGCTCGGGAAGGGCAAAACTGTTTTTT. Encoded protein: CASSSGRAKLFF.

There are many counts of this clonotype. The chain uses TRBV7-9 and TRBJ1-1; no clear D gene. The CDR3 runs 12 residues. The germline V gene has CDR1 SEHNR and CDR2 FQNEAQ (reference sequence). V lost 2 bases, J lost 6 bases, and 7 bases lay in between. Here the CDR3 DNA reads TGTGCCAGCAGCTTATGGACGCCTGAAGCTTTCTTT. The encoded protein is CASSLWTPEAFF.

The V and J genes are TRBV6-2 or TRBV6-3 and TRBJ1-2, with 7 bases lining up with TRBD1. The CDR3 is 11 amino acids. CDR1 MNHEY and CDR2 SVGEGT come from the germline V gene. J lost 10 bases, V lost 6 bases, and 5 bases had no gene match. The CDR3 region is CASRRQGDYTF. In DNA form, the CDR3 reads TGTGCCAGCAGGCGACAGGGTGACTACACCTTC.

In this sample, this clonotype turned up many times. The chain recombines TRBV7-2 with TRBJ2-3, with D perhaps matching TRBD1 (6 bases). The V end lost 1 base, the J end lost 0 bases, and 8 bases lay between the germline ends. The CDR3 is 15 amino acids. Germline assignment: CDR1 SGHTA and CDR2 FQGNSA. The CDR3 sequence is CASSLVRGSTDTQYF. As DNA, the CDR3 is TGTGCCAGCAGCTTAGTGAGGGGGAGCACAGATACGCAGTATTTT.

This clonotype has ten or more counts. The chain is built from TRBV20-1 and TRBJ2-7, with TRBD2 identical over 7 bases. CDR1 is DFQATT, CDR2 SNEGSKA, per germline (reference sequence). This CDR3 is 13 amino acids long. The trim removed 1 base at V and 4 bases at J, leaving 4 bases unmatched. Written as DNA, the CDR3 is TGCAGTGCTAGAGGCGGGAGTGAGTACGAGCAGTACTTC. Its protein product is CSARGGSEYEQYF.

A word on this clonotype: This may arise from a read error, as a much more abundant clone is one base away. The chain is built from TRBV20-1 and TRBJ1-1; D is perhaps TRBD1 (6 bases). The germline gives CDR1 DFQATT, CDR2 SNEGSKA (reference sequence). The CDR3 length is 15 residues. V was shortened by 4 bases and J by 3 bases, with 18 bases between the two germline ends. The CDR3 coding sequence is TGCAGTGCTATGAGGGGGGCCGGGGTGGACACTGAAGCTTTCTTT. Translating it yields CSAMRGAGVDTEAFF.

This clonotype was counted ten times or more. The chain couples TRBV27 to TRBJ2-5, with TRBD2 identical over 7 bases. CDR1 and CDR2 (germline): MNHEY, SMNVEV (reference sequence). The length of the CDR3 is 12 residues. The V and J ends lost 6 bases and 9 bases, in that order; junction bases with no gene match: 7. In nucleotides, the CDR3 is TGTGCCAGCAGGACAGCGGGGTCGCCCCAGTACTTC. Translation: CASRTAGSPQYF.

The chain carries TRBV7-9 and TRBJ2-5, with D possibly TRBD1 on 6 matching bases. This CDR3 has 19 amino acids. Germline CDR1 SEHNR, CDR2 FQNEAQ (reference sequence). Trimming pared 8 bases from V and 0 bases from J, leaving 28 bases between. CDR3 DNA sequence: TGTGCCAGCGGCCTACTAAGGGACATCTGGGAACTAGACCAAGAGACCCAGTACTTC. This sequence encodes CASGLLRDIWELDQETQYF.

For this clonotype: This likely comes from a read error, as the CDR3 has no conserved phenylalanine or tryptophan at its end. This chain joins TRBV5-5 and TRBJ2-1; 8 bases agree with TRBD2. The length of the CDR3 is 14 residues. Trimming cost V 3 bases and J 10 bases; bases outside gene matches: 9. Germline V gives CDR1 SGHKS, CDR2 YYEKEE (reference sequence). The CDR3 DNA follows: TGTGCCAGCAGCTCGGGACTAGGGGGGGGAGAGCAGTTCCTC. This encodes CASSSGLGGGEQFL.

This sequence joins TRBV19 and TRBJ1-1, with a weak D call TRBD1 (5 bases). The CDR3 has 13 amino acids. Germline assignment: CDR1 LNHDA and CDR2 SQIVND (reference sequence). Trimming stripped 1 base from V and 7 bases from J, with 10 bases between. This CDR3 reads CASSIVGVGEAFF. The CDR3 region has the DNA TGTGCCAGTAGTATAGTAGGGGTCGGTGAAGCTTTCTTT.

This clonotype was seen more than once but under ten times. The chain uses TRBV7-6 and TRBJ1-5; no definite D call. The CDR3 totals 14 residues. Trimming removed 5 bases from V and 4 bases from J, with 12 bases in between. Germline V gene sequence: CDR1 SGHVS, CDR2 FNYEAQ. CDR3 residues: CASSPLLGNQPQHF. Written as DNA, the CDR3 is TGTGCCAGCAGCCCACTTTTAGGGAATCAGCCCCAGCATTTT.

This clonotype was counted only a few times. The rearrangement joins TRBV3-1 to TRBJ2-1, with 7 bases aligning to TRBD2. J lost 8 bases, V lost 5 bases, and 9 bases had no gene match. Germline CDR1 is LGHDT and CDR2 is YNNKEL (reference sequence). CDR3 length: 14 amino acids. The CDR3 is CASSTWTSFDEQFF. Written as DNA, the CDR3 is TGTGCCAGCAGCACATGGACTAGTTTCGATGAGCAGTTCTTC.

Only a few counts were recorded for this clonotype. The V and J genes are TRBV6-5 and TRBJ1-6; D is ambiguous. The V end lost 2 bases, the J end lost 2 bases, and 10 bases lay between the germline ends. The CDR3 sequence is 16 residues long. In germline, CDR1 is MNHEY, CDR2 SVGAGI. Written as DNA, the CDR3 is TGTGCCAGCAGTTACCGGGGAACCACCTATAATTCACCCCTCCACTTT. This sequence encodes CASSYRGTTYNSPLHF.

The sample holds many counts of this clonotype. V and J are TRBV11-2 and TRBJ1-3; D gene uncertain. CDR3 length: 12 residues. The ends were cut back, 5 bases at V and 1 base at J, with 3 bases in the middle. The V gene's germline CDR1 is SGHAT and CDR2 FQNNGV. This CDR3 reads CASSPSGNTIYF. The CDR3 nucleotides read TGTGCCAGCAGCCCGTCTGGAAACACCATATATTTT.

In this sample, this clonotype turned up a few times. The chain joins TRBV5-5 to TRBJ2-5, with 9 bases that match TRBD1. J was trimmed by 5 bases and V by 4 bases; bases with no gene match: 9. The CDR3 totals 15 residues. Germline assignment: CDR1 SGHKS and CDR2 YYEKEE (reference sequence). The CDR3 spells CASSTSQGASETQYF. The CDR3, as DNA: TGTGCCAGCAGCACCTCACAGGGGGCTAGCGAGACCCAGTACTTC.

This clonotype was detected only a few times. The V call is TRBV12-5, the J call TRBJ1-2; 8 bases align to TRBD1. The CDR3 sequence is 12 residues long. V lost 4 bases, J lost 8 bases, and 3 bases stayed unmatched. The germline V gene encodes CDR1 LGHNT and CDR2 FRNRAP. The CDR3 loop reads CASGSSGGGYTF. The CDR3 DNA follows: TGTGCTAGTGGTTCCTCAGGGGGCGGCTACACCTTC.

This chain uses TRBV29-1 with TRBJ2-7, with 7 bases identical to TRBD1. The CDR3 is 13 residues long. The germline V gene has CDR1 SQVTM and CDR2 ANQGSEA. Unmatched junction bases numbered 6, after V lost 5 bases and J lost 2 bases. The CDR3 sequence is CSVPGQVAYEQYF. DNA for the CDR3: TGCAGCGTTCCCGGACAGGTCGCCTACGAGCAGTACTTC.

This clonotype turned up a few times. The chain uses TRBV6-1 and TRBJ1-1; D not resolved. CDR3 size: 14 residues. Trimming removed 6 bases at V and 2 bases at J, with 13 bases between. Germline lookup yields CDR1 MNHNS and CDR2 SASEGT. This CDR3 reads CASRPGQENTEAFF. As DNA, the CDR3 is TGTGCCAGCAGGCCTGGGCAGGAAAACACTGAAGCTTTCTTT.

This clonotype has just a few counts. The rearrangement joins TRBV20-1 to TRBJ2-5, with 7 bases lining up with TRBD2. This CDR3 contains 16 residues. Trimming removed 1 base from V and 1 base from J; junction bases left unmatched: 9. The V gene's germline CDR1 is DFQATT and CDR2 SNEGSKA (reference sequence). The CDR3 bases are TGCAGTGCTAGAGCCTGGGGAGGGAGGAGCCAAGAGACCCAGTACTTC. Amino acid sequence: CSARAWGGRSQETQYF.